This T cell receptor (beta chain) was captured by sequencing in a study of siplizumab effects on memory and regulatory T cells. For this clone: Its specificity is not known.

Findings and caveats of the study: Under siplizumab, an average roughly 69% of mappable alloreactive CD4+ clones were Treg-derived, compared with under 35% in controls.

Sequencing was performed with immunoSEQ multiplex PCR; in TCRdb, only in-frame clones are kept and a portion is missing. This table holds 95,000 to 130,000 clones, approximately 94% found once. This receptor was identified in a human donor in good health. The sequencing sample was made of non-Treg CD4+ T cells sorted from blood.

In DNA, the CDR3 is TGTGCCAGCAGCTTGGACCTCATGAACACTGAAGCTTTCTTT. Translated: CASSLDLMNTEAFF. The chain joins TRBV5-6 to TRBJ1-1; D not resolved. The ends were cut back, 0 bases at V and 0 bases at J, with 6 bases in the middle. The CDR3 is 14 residues long. Germline CDR1 reads SGHDT; CDR2 reads YYEEEE.